This T cell receptor (beta chain) was obtained from a study of beta chain features in type 1 diabetes. Findings of the study overall: Across all four CD4+ subsets, people with type 1 diabetes showed modestly shorter TCRB CDR3s.

The CDR3 sequence is 14 residues long. V dropped 3 bases and J dropped 1; count of bases not matched to a gene: 1. CDR1 is KGHSH, CDR2 LQKENI, per germline. This clone was detected only a few times. Its specificity is unknown. At the DNA level, this CDR3 is encoded by other sequences in the same sample as well. cDNA synthesis used the whole RNA isolate, giving expressed TCRB sequences. The protocol was immunoSEQ multiplex PCR, while the TCRdb copy is restricted to in-frame clones and leaves out a portion. The data contain 300,000 to 400,000 clones, about 14% of them singletons. This receptor was obtained from a woman under 30 with type 1 diabetes. The genes are TRBV18 and TRBJ2-3; TRBD2 aligns across 7 bases. The sample taken for sequencing was naive CD4+ T cells from blood. CDR3 protein: CASSPSGGTDTQYF. In DNA, the CDR3 is TGTGCCAGCTCACCGAGCGGGGGCACAGATACGCAGTATTTT.